The T cell receptor (beta chain) described here comes from a study of post-analysis software for immune sequencing data. For the study at large: The study covered relapsing-remitting, secondary progressive and progressive-relapsing courses of multiple sclerosis. Study-wide findings and caveats: In multiple sclerosis, normalized Chao1 diversity was significantly below that of controls. Co-batched samples clustered tightly together by F measure. Patients had higher frequencies than controls of five TRBV segments, including TRBV5-6, TRBV5-1 and TRBV20-1.

This clonotype was found a few times. Its target is unknown. TCR beta cDNA libraries included unique molecular identifiers. A population of roughly 0.85 to 11 million T cells gave rise to around 480,000 cDNA molecules. TCRdb reanalysed the PCR reads using MiXCR and keeps one entry per CDR3 protein. The sample has approximately 770,000 distinct CDR3 sequences, around 42% seen once; the top ten hold roughly 5%. With V trimmed by 5 bases and J by 6 bases, 6 bases remained unmatched. This CDR3 region has 13 residues. Looked up from germline, CDR1 is SQVTM and CDR2 is ANQGSEA. The chain links TRBV29-1 to TRBJ1-2; 10 bases agree with TRBD1. The clonotype originates from a girl between 5 and 17 years old with multiple sclerosis. Source material: blood. In nucleotides, the CDR3 is TGCAGCGTTCAAACCGGGACAGGGGATGGCTACACCTTC. Its translation: CSVQTGTGDGYTF. Combining the CDR3 with reference TRBV29-1 and TRBJ1-2 gives the whole variable domain SAVISQKPSRDICQRGTSLTIQCQVDSQVTMMFWYRQQPGQSLTLIATANQGSEATYESGFVIDKFPISRPNLTFSTLTVSNMSPEDSSIYLCSVQTGTGDGYTFGSGTRLTVV.